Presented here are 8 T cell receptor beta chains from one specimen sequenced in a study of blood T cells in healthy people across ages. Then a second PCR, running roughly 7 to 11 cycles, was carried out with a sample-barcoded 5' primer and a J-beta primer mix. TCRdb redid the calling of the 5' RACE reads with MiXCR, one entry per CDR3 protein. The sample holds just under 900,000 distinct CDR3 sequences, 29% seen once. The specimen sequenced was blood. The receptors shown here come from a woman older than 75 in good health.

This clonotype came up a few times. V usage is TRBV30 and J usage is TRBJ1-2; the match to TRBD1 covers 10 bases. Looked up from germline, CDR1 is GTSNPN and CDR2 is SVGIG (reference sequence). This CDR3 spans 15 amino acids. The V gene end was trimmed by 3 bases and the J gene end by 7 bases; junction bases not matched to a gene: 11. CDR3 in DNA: TGTGCCTGGAGAGGGGACAGGGGAAAGAGACGTGGCTACACCTTC. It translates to CAWRGDRGKRRGYTF.

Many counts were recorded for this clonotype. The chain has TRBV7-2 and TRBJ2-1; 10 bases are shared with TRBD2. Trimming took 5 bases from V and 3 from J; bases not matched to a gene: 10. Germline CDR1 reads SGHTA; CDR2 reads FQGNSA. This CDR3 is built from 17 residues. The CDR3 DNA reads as TGTGCCAGCAGCCAACCTTTATCTAGCGGGGGCTACAATGAGCAGTTCTTC. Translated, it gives CASSQPLSSGGYNEQFF. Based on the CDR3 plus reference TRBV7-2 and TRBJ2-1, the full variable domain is GAGVSQSPSNKVTEKGKDVELRCDPISGHTALYWYRQSLGQGLEFLIYFQGNSAPDKSGLPSDRFSAERTGGSVSTLTIQRTQQEDSAVYLCASSQPLSSGGYNEQFFGPGTRLTVL.

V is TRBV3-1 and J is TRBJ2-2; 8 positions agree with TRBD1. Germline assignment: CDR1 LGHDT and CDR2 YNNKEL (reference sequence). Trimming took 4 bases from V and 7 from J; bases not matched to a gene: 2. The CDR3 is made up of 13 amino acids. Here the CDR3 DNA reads TGTGCCAGCAGCCGACAGGGGCGCGGGGAGCTGTTTTTT. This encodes CASSRQGRGELFF.

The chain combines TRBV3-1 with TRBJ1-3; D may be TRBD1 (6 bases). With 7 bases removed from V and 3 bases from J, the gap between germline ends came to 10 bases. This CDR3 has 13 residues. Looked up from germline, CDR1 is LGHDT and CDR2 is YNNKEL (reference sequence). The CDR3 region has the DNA TGTGCCAGCAACAGGGCGGGTGGAAACACCATATATTTT. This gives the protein CASNRAGGNTIYF.

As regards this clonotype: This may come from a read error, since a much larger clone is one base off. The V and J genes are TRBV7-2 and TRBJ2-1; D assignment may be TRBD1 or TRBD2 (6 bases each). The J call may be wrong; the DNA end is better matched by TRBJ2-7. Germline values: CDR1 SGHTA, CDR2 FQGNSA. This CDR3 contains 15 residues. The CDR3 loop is CASSLEGRGANEQYF. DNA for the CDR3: TGTGCCAGCAGCTTAGAGGGAAGGGGGGCCAATGAGCAGTACTTC.

The CDR3 nucleotides read TGTGCCAGCGTCCTTAGTAGAGGAGCTAACTATGGCTACACCTTC. Its protein product is CASVLSRGANYGYTF. This chain uses TRBV7-2 with TRBJ1-2; D ambiguous. The CDR3 length is 15 residues. Trimming removed 8 bases at V and 0 bases at J, with 16 bases between. Germline V lookup: CDR1 SGHTA, CDR2 FQGNSA.

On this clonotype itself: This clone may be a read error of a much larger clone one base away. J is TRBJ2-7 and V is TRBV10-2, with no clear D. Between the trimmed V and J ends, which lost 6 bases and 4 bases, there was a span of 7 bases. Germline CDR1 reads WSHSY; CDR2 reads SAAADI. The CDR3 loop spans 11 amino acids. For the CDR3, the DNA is TGCGCCAGCAGGGATCAGTACGAGCAGTACTTC. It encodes CASRDQYEQYF.

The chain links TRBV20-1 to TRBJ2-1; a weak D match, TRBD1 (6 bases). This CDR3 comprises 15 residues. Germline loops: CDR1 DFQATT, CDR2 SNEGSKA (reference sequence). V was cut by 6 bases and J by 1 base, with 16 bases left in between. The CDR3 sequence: CSAPSGGSSYNEQFF. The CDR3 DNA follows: TGCAGTGCCCCTAGTGGGGGCTCTTCCTACAATGAGCAGTTCTTC.